This T cell receptor beta chain was retrieved from a study of T-cell reconstitution after alpha-beta-depleted transplantation in children. This clonotype was counted at least ten times. Unique molecular identifiers were built into the TCRbeta library. Via MiXCR, TCRdb re-called the PCR reads, giving one row per CDR3 protein. The sample records over 150,000 distinct CDR3 sequences, just over 14% being singletons. Looked up from germline, CDR1 is SGHRS and CDR2 is YFSETQ. Trimming removed 1 base at V and 10 bases at J, with 18 bases between. This CDR3 has 15 amino acids. The sample here was PBMCs from the stem cell graft donor, taken from the stem cell graft. This clonotype was obtained from a human donor who donated a stem cell graft to a child with acute lymphoblastic leukemia. This chain uses TRBV5-1 with TRBJ2-1, with D tentatively TRBD1 (7 bases). CDR3 protein: CASSLQVTGAGEQFF. CDR3 bases: TGCGCCAGCAGCTTGCAAGTAACAGGGGCGGGGGAGCAGTTCTTC.